This is a list of T cell receptor beta chains from one sample in a study of blood T cells in healthy people across ages. MiXCR was run by TCRdb on the 5' RACE reads, yielding one entry per CDR3 protein. The sample has some 640,000 distinct CDR3 sequences, around 31% seen once. Sequencing used blood. These receptor sequences come from a woman older than 75 in good health. Both conserved end residues are part of each CDR3. The D gene is left open where the match is weak. Clone size, where shown, is once, few, many, or a class for clones that have expanded.

cdr3_aa: CASSPQPWRRTDTQYF; cdr3_nt: TGTGCCAGCAGCCCGCAACCCTGGAGGAGGACAGATACGCAGTATTTT; clone_size: -; v_call: TRBV7-2; d_call: -; j_call: TRBJ2-3
cdr3_aa: CASSPPGLGTYEQFF; cdr3_nt: TGTGCCAGCAGTCCCCCGGGACTAGGAACTTATGAGCAGTTCTTC; clone_size: many; v_call: TRBV6-2/TRBV6-3; d_call: TRBD2; j_call: TRBJ2-1
cdr3_aa: CASSTGQGNEKLFF; cdr3_nt: TGCGCCAGCAGCACAGGACAGGGGAATGAAAAACTGTTTTTT; clone_size: -; v_call: TRBV5-1; d_call: TRBD1; j_call: TRBJ1-4
cdr3_aa: CASSQDSTGRPSGNTIYF; cdr3_nt: TGCGCCAGCAGCCAAGATTCGACAGGTCGGCCTAGTGGAAACACCATATATTTT; clone_size: -; v_call: TRBV4-1; d_call: -; j_call: TRBJ1-3
cdr3_aa: CASRPLAGGRNEQFF; cdr3_nt: TGTGCCAGCAGACCCCTAGCGGGGGGCAGGAATGAGCAGTTCTTC; clone_size: many; v_call: TRBV2; d_call: TRBD2; j_call: TRBJ2-1
cdr3_aa: CAGSRGAPAVYEQYF; cdr3_nt: TGTGCCGGCAGTAGGGGGGCGCCGGCGGTCTACGAGCAGTACTTC; clone_size: -; v_call: TRBV28; d_call: -; j_call: TRBJ2-7
cdr3_aa: CSARYSGGAYNERYF; cdr3_nt: TGCAGTGCTAGGTATAGCGGGGGGGCCTACAATGAGCGGTACTTC; clone_size: -; v_call: TRBV20-1; d_call: TRBD2; j_call: TRBJ2-1
cdr3_aa: CASSLKSSGEQYF; cdr3_nt: TGTGCCAGCAGCTTAAAATCATCGGGCGAGCAGTACTTC; clone_size: -; v_call: TRBV7-2; d_call: -; j_call: TRBJ2-7
cdr3_aa: CASSLDGALRQETQYF; cdr3_nt: TGTGCCAGCAGCTTAGATGGGGCCCTACGACAAGAGACCCAGTACTTC; clone_size: -; v_call: TRBV9; d_call: -; j_call: TRBJ2-5
cdr3_aa: CASSPAGGTKISYNEQFF; cdr3_nt: TGTGCCAGCAGCCCAGCGGGGGGAACCAAAATCTCCTACAATGAGCAGTTCTTC; clone_size: -; v_call: TRBV12-3/TRBV12-4; d_call: TRBD2; j_call: TRBJ2-1
cdr3_aa: CAISPRGKTNTGELFF; cdr3_nt: TGTGCCATCAGTCCCCGGGGGAAAACTAACACCGGGGAGCTGTTTTTT; clone_size: -; v_call: TRBV10-3; d_call: -; j_call: TRBJ2-2
cdr3_aa: CASSQGLDTQYF; cdr3_nt: TGTGCCAGCAGCCAAGGGCTAGATACGCAGTATTTT; clone_size: many; v_call: TRBV3-1; d_call: -; j_call: TRBJ2-3
cdr3_aa: CASSSGWGALTNEKLFF; cdr3_nt: TGTGCCAGCAGCTCCGGGTGGGGGGCGCTTACTAATGAAAAACTGTTTTTT; clone_size: -; v_call: TRBV7-9; d_call: -; j_call: TRBJ1-4
cdr3_aa: CSASLEQGPYEQYF; cdr3_nt: TGCAGTGCTAGCTTAGAGCAGGGACCCTACGAGCAGTACTTC; clone_size: -; v_call: TRBV20-1; d_call: -; j_call: TRBJ2-7
cdr3_aa: CAGSGRSGQSYEQYF; cdr3_nt: TGTGCCGGCAGTGGGAGGTCGGGACAGAGTTACGAGCAGTACTTC; clone_size: -; v_call: TRBV6-1; d_call: -; j_call: TRBJ2-7
cdr3_aa: CASSPGGPTEAFF; cdr3_nt: TGTGCCAGTAGCCCGGGGGGGCCCACTGAAGCTTTCTTT; clone_size: -; v_call: TRBV19; d_call: -; j_call: TRBJ1-1
cdr3_aa: CASSPLDRGNTGELFF; cdr3_nt: TGTGCCAGCAGCCCACTTGACAGGGGAAACACCGGGGAGCTGTTTTTT; clone_size: -; v_call: TRBV5-6; d_call: TRBD1; j_call: TRBJ2-2
cdr3_aa: CASSGTSGETQYF; cdr3_nt: TGTGCCAGCAGTGGTACTAGCGGAGAGACCCAGTACTTC; clone_size: many; v_call: TRBV6-6; d_call: TRBD2; j_call: TRBJ2-5
cdr3_aa: CASSETAPSTEAFF; cdr3_nt: TGTGCCAGCAGTGAGACCGCTCCTAGCACTGAAGCTTTCTTT; clone_size: few; v_call: TRBV2; d_call: -; j_call: TRBJ1-1
cdr3_aa: CASSKPPGWGEKLFF; cdr3_nt: TGTGCCAGCAGCAAACCTCCAGGGTGGGGTGAAAAACTGTTTTTT; clone_size: -; v_call: TRBV21-1; d_call: -; j_call: TRBJ1-4